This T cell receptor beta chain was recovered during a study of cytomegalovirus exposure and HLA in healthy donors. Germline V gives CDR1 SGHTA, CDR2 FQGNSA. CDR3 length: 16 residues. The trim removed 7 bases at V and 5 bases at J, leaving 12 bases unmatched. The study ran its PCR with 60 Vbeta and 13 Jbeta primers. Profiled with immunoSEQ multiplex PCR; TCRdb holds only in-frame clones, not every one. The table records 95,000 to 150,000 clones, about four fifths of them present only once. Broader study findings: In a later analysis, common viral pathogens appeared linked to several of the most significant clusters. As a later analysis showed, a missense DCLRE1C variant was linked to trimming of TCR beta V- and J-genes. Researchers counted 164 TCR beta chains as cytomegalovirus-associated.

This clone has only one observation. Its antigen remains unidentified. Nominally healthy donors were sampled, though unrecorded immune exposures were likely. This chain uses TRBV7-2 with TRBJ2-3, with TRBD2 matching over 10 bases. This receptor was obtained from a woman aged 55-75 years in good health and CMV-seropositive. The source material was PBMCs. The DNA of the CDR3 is TGTGCCAGCAAGAGAATCAGCGGGGGGGTAGGAGATACGCAGTATTTT. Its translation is CASKRISGGVGDTQYF.